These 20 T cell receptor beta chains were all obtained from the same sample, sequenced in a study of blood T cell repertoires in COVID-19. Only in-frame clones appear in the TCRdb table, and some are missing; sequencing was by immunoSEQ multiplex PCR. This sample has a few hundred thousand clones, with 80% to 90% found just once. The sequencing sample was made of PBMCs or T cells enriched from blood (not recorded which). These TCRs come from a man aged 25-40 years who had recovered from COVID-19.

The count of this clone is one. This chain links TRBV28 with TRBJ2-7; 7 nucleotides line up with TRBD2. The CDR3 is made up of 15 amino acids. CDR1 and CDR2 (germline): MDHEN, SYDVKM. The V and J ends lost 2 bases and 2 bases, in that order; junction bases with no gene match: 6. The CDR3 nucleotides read TGTGCCAGCAGTTTACCGGAGCGGGGTACCTACGAGCAGTACTTC. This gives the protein CASSLPERGTYEQYF.

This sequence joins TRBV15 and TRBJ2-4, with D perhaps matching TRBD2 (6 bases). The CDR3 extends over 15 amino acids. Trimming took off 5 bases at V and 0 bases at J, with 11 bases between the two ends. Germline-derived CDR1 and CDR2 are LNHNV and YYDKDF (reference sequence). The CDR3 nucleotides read TGTGCCACCAGCGGGACTTTTCTAGCCAAAAACATTCAGTACTTC. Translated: CATSGTFLAKNIQYF.

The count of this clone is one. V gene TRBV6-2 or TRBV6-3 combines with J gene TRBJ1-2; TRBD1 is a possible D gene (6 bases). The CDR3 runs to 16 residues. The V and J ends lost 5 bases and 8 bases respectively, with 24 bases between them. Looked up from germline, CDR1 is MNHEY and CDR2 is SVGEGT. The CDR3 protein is CASSQFPRGRGGGYTF. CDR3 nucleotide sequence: TGTGCCAGCAGTCAGTTTCCCCGTGGCAGGGGCGGCGGCTACACCTTC.

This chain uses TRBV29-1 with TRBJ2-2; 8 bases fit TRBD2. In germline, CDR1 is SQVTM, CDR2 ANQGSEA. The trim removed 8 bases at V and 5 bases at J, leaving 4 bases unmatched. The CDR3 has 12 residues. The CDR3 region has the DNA TGCAGCCTCGAGCGGGGGACCGGGGAGCTGTTTTTT. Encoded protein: CSLERGTGELFF.

CDR3 region: CASSVTGGGSGYTF. For the CDR3, the DNA is TGTGCCAGCAGCGTTACCGGGGGCGGGAGTGGCTACACCTTC. This chain uses TRBV9 with TRBJ1-2; D is perhaps TRBD1 (6 bases). The CDR3 loop spans 14 amino acids. Germline CDR1 is SGDLS and CDR2 is YYNGEE. V was clipped by 2 bases and J by 7 bases, with 15 bases between them.

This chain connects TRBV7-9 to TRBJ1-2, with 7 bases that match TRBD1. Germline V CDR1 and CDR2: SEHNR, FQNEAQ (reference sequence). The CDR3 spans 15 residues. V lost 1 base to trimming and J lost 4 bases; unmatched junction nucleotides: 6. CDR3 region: CASSLEGQLLYGYTF. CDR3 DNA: TGTGCCAGCAGCTTAGAGGGACAGCTCCTCTATGGCTACACCTTC.

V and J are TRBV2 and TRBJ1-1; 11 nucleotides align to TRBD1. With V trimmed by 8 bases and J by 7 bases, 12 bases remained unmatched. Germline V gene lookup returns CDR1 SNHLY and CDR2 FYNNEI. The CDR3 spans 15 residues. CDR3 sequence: CASSLKDRGLFEAFF. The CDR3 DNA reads TGTGCCAGCTCCCTGAAGGACAGGGGGCTGTTTGAAGCTTTCTTT. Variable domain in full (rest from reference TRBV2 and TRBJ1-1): EPEVTQTPSHQVTQMGQEVILRCVPISNHLYFYWYRQILGQKVEFLVSFYNNEISEKSEIFDDQFSVERPDGSNFTLKIRSTKLEDSAMYFCASSLKDRGLFEAFFGQGTRLTVV.

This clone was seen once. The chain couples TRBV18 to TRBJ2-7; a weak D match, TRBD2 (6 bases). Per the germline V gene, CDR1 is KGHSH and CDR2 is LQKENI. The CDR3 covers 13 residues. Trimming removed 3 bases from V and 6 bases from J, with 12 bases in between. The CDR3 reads CASSPSQLAEQYF. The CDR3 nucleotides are TGTGCCAGCTCACCCAGCCAACTAGCCGAGCAGTACTTC.

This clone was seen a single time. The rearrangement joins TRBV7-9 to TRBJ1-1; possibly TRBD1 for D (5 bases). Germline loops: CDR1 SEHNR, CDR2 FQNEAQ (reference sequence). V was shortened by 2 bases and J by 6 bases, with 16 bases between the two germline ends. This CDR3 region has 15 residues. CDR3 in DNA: TGTGCCAGCAGCTTACGGTCAGGGCTGGGCGCTGAAGCTTTCTTT. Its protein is CASSLRSGLGAEAFF.

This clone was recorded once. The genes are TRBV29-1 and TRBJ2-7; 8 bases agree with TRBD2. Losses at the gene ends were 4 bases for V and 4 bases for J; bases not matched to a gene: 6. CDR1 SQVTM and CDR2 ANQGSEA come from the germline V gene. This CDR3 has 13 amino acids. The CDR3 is CSVGSTSAYEQYF. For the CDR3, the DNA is TGCAGCGTTGGGTCGACTAGCGCGTACGAGCAGTACTTC.

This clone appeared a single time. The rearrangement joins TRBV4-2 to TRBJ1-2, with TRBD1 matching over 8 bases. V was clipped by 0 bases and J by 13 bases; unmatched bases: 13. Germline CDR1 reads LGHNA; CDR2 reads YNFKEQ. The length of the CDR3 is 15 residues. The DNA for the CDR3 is TGTGCCAGCAGCCAAGATAGGGATAATCAGGACAGGGTCACCTTC. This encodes CASSQDRDNQDRVTF.

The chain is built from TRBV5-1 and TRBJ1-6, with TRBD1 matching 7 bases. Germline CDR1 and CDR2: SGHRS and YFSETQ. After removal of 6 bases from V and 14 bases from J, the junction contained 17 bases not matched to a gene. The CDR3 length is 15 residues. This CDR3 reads CASTISGTASSSLHF. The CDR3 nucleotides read TGCGCCAGCACTATAAGTGGGACAGCCTCATCATCCCTCCACTTT.

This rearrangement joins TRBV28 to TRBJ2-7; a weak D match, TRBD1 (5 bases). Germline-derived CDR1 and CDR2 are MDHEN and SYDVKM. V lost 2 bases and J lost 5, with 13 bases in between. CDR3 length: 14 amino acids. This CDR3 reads CASSLPAGLNEQYF. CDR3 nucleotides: TGTGCCAGCAGTTTACCCGCAGGGTTGAACGAGCAGTACTTC.

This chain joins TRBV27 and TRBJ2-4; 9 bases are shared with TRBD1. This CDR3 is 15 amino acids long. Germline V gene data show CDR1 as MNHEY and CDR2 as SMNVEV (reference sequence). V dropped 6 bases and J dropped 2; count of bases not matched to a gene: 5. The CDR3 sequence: CASRLQGATKNIQYF. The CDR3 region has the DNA TGTGCCAGCAGATTACAGGGGGCCACCAAAAACATTCAGTACTTC.

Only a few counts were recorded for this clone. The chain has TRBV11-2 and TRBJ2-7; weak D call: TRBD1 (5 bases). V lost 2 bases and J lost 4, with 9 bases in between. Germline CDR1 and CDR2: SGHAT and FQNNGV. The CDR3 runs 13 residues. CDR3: CASSLQGQYEQYF. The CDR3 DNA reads TGTGCCAGCAGCTTACAGGGCCAGTACGAGCAGTACTTC. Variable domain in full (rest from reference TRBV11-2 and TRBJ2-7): EAGVAQSPRYKIIEKRQSVAFWCNPISGHATLYWYQQILGQGPKLLIQFQNNGVVDDSQLPKDRFSAERLKGVDSTLKIQPAKLEDSAVYLCASSLQGQYEQYFGPGTRLTVT.

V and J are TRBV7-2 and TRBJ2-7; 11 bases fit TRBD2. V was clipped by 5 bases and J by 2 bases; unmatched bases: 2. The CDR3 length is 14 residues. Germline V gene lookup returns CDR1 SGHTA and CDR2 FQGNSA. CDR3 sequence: CASSKLAGAYEQYF. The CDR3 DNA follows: TGTGCCAGCAGCAAACTAGCGGGAGCCTACGAGCAGTACTTC.

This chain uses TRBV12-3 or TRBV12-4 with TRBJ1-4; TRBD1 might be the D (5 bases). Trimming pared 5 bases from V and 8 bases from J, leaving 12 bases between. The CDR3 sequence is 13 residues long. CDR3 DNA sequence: TGTGCCAGCAGTCGGCAGGGTGGCGAAAAACTGTTTTTT. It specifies CASSRQGGEKLFF.

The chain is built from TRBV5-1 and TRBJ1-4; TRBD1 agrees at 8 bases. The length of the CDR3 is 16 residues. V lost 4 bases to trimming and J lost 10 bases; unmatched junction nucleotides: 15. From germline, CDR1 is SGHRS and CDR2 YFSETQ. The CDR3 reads CASSPNVQGGFGKLFF. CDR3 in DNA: TGCGCCAGCAGCCCGAACGTACAGGGGGGATTTGGAAAACTGTTTTTT.

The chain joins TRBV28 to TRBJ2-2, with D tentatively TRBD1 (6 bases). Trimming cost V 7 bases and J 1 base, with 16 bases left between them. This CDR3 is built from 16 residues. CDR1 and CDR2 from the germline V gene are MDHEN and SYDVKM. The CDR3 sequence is CASTPGGRGNTGELFF. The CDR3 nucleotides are TGTGCCAGCACTCCTGGGGGCAGGGGGAACACCGGGGAGCTGTTTTTT.

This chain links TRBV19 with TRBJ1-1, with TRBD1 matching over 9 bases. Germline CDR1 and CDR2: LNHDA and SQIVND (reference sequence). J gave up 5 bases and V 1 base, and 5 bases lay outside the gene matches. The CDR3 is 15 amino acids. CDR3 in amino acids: CASSIVGQGGTEAFF. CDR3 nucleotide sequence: TGTGCCAGTAGTATAGTGGGACAGGGAGGGACTGAAGCTTTCTTT.